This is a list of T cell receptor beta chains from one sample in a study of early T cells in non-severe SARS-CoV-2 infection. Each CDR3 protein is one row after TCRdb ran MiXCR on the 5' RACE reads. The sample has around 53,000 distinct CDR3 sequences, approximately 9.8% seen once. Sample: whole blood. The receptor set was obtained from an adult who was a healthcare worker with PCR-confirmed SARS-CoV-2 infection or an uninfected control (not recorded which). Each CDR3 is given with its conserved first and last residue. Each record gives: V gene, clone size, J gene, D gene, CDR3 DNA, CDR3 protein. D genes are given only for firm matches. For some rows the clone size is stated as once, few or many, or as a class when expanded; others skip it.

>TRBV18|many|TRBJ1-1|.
TGTGCCAGCTCACCGGATGACACTGAAGCTTTCTTT
CASSPDDTEAFF
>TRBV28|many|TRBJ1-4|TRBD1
TGTGCCAGCAGTTTAAGCAGGGGGCTAGAGCTGTTTTTT
CASSLSRGLELFF
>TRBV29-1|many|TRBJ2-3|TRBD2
TGCAGCTGCACTAGCGGGAGGGTAACAGATACGCAGTATTTT
CSCTSGRVTDTQYF
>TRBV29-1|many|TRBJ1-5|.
TGCAGCCGACGAGGGGAGAGCAATCAGCCCCAGCATTTT
CSRRGESNQPQHF
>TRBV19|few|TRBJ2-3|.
TGTGCCAGTAGTATAGGAGGCGGTCCTAGCACAGATACGCAGTATTTT
CASSIGGGPSTDTQYF
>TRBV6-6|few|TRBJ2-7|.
TGTGCCAGCATAAAAGACGGGGGTCCCTACGAGCAGTACTTC
CASIKDGGPYEQYF
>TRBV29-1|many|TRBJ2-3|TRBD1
TGCAGCGTACGGACAGGGGGCACAGATACGCAGTATTTT
CSVRTGGTDTQYF
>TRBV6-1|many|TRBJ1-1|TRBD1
TGTGCCAGCACCGAAAGTAAAGGGGGCACCCTGGGAGCTTTCTTT
CASTESKGGTLGAFF
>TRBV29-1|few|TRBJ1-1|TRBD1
TGCAGCGTGGGGACAGGGCCCGTGAACACTGAAGCTTTCTTT
CSVGTGPVNTEAFF
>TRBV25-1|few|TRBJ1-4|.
TGTGCCAGCAGTGTTTGGGGGGGTGATGAAAAACTGTTTTTT
CASSVWGGDEKLFF
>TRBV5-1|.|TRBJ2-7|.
TGCGCCAGCAGCTTGGGCCCAGGGCGAGAGCAGTACTTC
CASSLGPGREQYF
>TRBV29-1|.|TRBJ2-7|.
TGCAGCGTTGTAGGGGGCTACGAGCAGTACTTC
CSVVGGYEQYF
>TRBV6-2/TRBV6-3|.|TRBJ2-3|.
TGTGCCAGCAGTTACAGGCCGGGTACTCTTACGCAGTATTTT
CASSYRPGTLTQYF
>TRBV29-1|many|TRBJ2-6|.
TGCAGCTACGGACCTTTCGTATTATCTGGGGCCAACGTCCTGACTTTC
CSYGPFVLSGANVLTF
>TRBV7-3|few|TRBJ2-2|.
TGTGCCAGCAGCCCCGGGACTGACACCGGGGAGCTGTTTTTT
CASSPGTDTGELFF
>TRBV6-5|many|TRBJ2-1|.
TGTGCCAGCAGTCGGGCCCCCGGTCAGTTCTTC
CASSRAPGQFF
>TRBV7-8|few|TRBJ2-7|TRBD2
TGTGCCAGCAGGTTTGAGGCGGGAGGGAACGAGCAGTACTTC
CASRFEAGGNEQYF
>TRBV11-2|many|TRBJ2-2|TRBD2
TGTGCCAGCAGCTTTCTACTAGCGAGAACCGGGGAGCTGTTTTTT
CASSFLLARTGELFF
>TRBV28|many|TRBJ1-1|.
TGTGCCAGCAGGGACCCCCAGAACACTGAAGCTTTCTTT
CASRDPQNTEAFF
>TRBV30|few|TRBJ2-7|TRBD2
TGTGCCTGGAGTAGGACTAGCGGGACCTACGAGCAGTACTTC
CAWSRTSGTYEQYF
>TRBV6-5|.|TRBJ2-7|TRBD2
TGTGCCAGCAGCCGCCCGGGACTAGCGTCTGAGCAGTACTTC
CASSRPGLASEQYF
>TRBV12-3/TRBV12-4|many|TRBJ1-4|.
TGTGCCAGCAGGCCGGACCTAACTAATGAAAAACTGTTTTTT
CASRPDLTNEKLFF
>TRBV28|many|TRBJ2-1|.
TGTGCCAGCAGCCCTTGGGGTGGCTACAATGAGCAGTTCTTC
CASSPWGGYNEQFF
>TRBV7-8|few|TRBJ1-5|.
TGTGCCAGCAGCCCCAGACTGGGGGCCAGCAATCAGCCCCAGCATTTT
CASSPRLGASNQPQHF
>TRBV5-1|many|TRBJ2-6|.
TGCGCCAGCACTTATTTGTCCTCTGGGGCCAACGTCCTGACTTTC
CASTYLSSGANVLTF
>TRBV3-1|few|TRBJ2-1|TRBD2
TGTGCCAGCAGCATCACCACCGGACTAGCTGTAATGAGGTCCTACAATGAGCAGTTCTTC
CASSITTGLAVMRSYNEQFF
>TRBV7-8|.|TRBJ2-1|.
TGTGCCAGCAGCCTTCGGACTGAGCAGTTCTTC
CASSLRTEQFF
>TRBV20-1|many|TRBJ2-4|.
TGCAGTGCTAGTACAGGTCTAGCCAAAAACATTCAGTACTTC
CSASTGLAKNIQYF